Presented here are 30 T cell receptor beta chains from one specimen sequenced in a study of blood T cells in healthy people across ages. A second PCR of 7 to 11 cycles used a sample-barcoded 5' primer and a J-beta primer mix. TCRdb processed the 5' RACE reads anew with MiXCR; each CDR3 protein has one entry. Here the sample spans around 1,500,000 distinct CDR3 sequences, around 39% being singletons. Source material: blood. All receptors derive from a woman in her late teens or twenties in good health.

CDR3 loop: CASSPQGNLDLNTEAFF. DNA of the CDR3: TGCGCCAGCAGCCCCCAGGGTAACTTGGACCTGAACACTGAAGCTTTCTTT. V usage is TRBV4-1 and J usage is TRBJ1-1; a weak D match, TRBD1 (5 bases). V was clipped by 4 bases and J by 0 bases, with 18 bases between them. The CDR3 is made up of 17 amino acids. Germline V gene data show CDR1 as MGHRA and CDR2 as YSYEKL.

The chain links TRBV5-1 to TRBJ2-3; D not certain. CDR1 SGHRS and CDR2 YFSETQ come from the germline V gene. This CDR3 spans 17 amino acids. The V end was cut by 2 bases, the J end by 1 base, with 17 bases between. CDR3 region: CASSFRTEFIRTDTQYF. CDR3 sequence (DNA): TGCGCCAGCAGCTTCAGGACGGAGTTTATTCGCACAGATACGCAGTATTTT.

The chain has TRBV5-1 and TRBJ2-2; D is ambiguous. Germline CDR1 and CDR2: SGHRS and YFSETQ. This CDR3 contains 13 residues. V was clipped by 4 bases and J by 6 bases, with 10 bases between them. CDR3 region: CASSNIVSGELFF. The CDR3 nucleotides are TGCGCCAGCAGCAACATAGTCTCCGGGGAGCTGTTTTTT. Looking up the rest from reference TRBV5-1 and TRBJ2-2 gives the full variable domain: KAGVTQTPRYLIKTRGQQVTLSCSPISGHRSVSWYQQTPGQGLQFLFEYFSETQRNKGNFPGRFSGRQFSNSRSEMNVSTLELGDSALYLCASSNIVSGELFFGEGSRLTVL.

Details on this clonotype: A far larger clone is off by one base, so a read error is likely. The CDR3 DNA reads TGTGCCAGCAGCTTAGGGGGGAGCTCCTGCAATGAGCAGTTCTTC. Translating gives CASSLGGSSCNEQFF. This chain joins TRBV7-2 and TRBJ2-1, with D perhaps being TRBD1 or TRBD2 (5 bases each). The length of the CDR3 is 15 residues. In germline, CDR1 is SGHTA, CDR2 FQGNSA.

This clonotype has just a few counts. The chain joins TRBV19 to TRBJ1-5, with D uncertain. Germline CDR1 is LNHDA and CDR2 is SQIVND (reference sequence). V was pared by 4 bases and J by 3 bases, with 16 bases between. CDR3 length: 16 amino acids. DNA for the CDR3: TGTGCCAGTAGTACCCCCCCGGGTTTCGTCAATCAGCCCCAGCATTTT. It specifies CASSTPPGFVNQPQHF.

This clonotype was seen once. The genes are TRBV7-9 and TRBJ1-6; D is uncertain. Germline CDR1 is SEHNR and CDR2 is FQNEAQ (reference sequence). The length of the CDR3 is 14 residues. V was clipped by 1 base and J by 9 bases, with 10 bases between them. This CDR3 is CASSLEGYGSPLHF. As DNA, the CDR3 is TGTGCCAGCAGCTTAGAGGGATATGGTTCACCCCTCCACTTT. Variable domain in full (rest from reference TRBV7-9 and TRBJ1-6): DTGVSQNPRHKITKRGQNVTFRCDPISEHNRLYWYRQTLGQGPEFLTYFQNEAQLEKSRLLSDRFSAERPKGSFSTLEIQRTEQGDSAMYLCASSLEGYGSPLHFGNGTRLTVT.

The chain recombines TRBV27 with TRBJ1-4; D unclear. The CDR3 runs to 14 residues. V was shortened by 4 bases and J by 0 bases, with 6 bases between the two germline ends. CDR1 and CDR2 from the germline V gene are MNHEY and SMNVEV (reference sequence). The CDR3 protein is CASSSLTTNEKLFF. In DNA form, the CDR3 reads TGTGCCAGCAGTTCGTTAACAACTAATGAAAAACTGTTTTTT.

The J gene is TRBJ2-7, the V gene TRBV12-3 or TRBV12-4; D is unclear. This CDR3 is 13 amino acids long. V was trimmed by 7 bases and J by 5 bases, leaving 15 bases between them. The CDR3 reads CASTTLLGNEQYF. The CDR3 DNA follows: TGTGCCAGCACGACCCTTTTGGGAAACGAGCAGTACTTC.

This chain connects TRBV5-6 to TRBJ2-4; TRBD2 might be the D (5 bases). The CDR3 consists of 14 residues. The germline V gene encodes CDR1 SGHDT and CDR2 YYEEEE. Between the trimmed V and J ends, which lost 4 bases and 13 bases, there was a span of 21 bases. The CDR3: CASSLPDGVGEQYF. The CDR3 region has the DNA TGTGCCAGCAGCCTTCCGGACGGAGTTGGGGAGCAGTACTTC.

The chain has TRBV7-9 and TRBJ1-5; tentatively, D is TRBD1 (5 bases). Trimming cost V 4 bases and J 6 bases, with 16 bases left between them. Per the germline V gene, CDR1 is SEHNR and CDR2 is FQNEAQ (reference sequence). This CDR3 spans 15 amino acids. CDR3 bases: TGTGCCAGCAGCTCATCGCAGGGTCGGGGTCAGCCCCAGCATTTT. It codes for CASSSSQGRGQPQHF.

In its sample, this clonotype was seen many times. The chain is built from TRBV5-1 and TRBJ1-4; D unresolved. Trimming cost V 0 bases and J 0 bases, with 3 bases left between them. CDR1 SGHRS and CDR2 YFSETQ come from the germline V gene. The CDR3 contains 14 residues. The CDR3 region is CASSLDTTNEKLFF. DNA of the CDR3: TGCGCCAGCAGCTTGGACACAACTAATGAAAAACTGTTTTTT. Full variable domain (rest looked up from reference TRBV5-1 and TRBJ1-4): KAGVTQTPRYLIKTRGQQVTLSCSPISGHRSVSWYQQTPGQGLQFLFEYFSETQRNKGNFPGRFSGRQFSNSRSEMNVSTLELGDSALYLCASSLDTTNEKLFFGSGTQLSVL.

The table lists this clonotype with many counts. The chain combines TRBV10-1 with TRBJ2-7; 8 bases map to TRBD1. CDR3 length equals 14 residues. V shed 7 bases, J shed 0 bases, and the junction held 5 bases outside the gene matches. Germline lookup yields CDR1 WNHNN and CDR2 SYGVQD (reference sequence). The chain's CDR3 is CASKARGLSYEQYF. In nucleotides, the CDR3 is TGCGCCAGCAAAGCCAGGGGGCTCTCCTACGAGCAGTACTTC.

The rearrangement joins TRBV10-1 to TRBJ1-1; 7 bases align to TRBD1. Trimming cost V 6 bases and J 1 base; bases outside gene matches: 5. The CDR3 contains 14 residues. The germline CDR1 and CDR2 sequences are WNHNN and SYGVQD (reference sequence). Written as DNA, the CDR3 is TGCGCCAGCAGAACAGGGGAGTCGAACACTGAAGCTTTCTTT. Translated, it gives CASRTGESNTEAFF.

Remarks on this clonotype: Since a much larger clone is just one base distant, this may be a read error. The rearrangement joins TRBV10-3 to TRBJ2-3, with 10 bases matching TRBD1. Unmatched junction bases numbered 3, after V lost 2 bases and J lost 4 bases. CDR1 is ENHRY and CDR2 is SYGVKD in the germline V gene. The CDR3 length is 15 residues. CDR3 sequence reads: CAISEATGGADTQYF. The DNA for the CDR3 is TGTGCCATCAGTGAGGCGACAGGGGGCGCAGATACGCAGTATTTT.

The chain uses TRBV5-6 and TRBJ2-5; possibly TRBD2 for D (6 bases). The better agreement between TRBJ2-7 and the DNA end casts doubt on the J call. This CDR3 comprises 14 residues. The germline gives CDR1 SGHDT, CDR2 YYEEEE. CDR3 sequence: CASSYAGGSHEQYF. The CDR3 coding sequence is TGTGCCAGCAGCTATGCCGGGGGATCCCACGAGCAGTACTTC.

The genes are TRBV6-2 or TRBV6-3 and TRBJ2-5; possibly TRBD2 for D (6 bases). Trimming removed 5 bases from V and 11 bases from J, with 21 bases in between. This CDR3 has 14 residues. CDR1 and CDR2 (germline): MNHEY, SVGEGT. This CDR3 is CASSPSTRYGEQYF. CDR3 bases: TGTGCCAGCAGTCCCTCGACTAGGTACGGTGAGCAGTACTTC.

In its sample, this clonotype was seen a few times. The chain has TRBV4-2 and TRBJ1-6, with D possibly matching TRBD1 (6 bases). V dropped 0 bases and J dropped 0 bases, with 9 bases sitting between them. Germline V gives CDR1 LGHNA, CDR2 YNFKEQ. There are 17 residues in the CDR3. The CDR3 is CASSQEQGSSYNSPLHF. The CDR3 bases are TGTGCCAGCAGCCAAGAGCAGGGGAGCTCCTATAATTCACCCCTCCACTTT.

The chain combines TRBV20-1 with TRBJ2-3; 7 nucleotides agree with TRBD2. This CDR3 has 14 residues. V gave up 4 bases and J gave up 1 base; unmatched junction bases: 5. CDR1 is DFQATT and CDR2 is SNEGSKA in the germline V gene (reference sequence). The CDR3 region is CSAINRGGTDTQYF. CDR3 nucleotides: TGCAGTGCTATAAACCGGGGGGGCACAGATACGCAGTATTTT.

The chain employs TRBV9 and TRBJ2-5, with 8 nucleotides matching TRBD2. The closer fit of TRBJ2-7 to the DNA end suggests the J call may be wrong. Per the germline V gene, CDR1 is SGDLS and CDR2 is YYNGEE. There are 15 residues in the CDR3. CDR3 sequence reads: CASSKTSDSSYEQYF. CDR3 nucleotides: TGTGCCAGCAGCAAGACTAGCGACTCCTCCTACGAGCAGTACTTC.

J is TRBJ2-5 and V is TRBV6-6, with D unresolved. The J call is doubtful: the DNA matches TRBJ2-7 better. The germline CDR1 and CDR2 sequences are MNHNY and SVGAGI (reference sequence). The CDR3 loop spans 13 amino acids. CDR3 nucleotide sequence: TGTGCCAGCAGTTATAGTCTGACTCACGAGCAGTACTTC. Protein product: CASSYSLTHEQYF.

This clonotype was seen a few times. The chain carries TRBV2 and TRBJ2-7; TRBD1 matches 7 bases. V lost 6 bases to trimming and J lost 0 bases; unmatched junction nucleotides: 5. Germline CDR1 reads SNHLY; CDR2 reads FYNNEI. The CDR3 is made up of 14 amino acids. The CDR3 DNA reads TGTGCCAGCAGACCGGGACAGAGCTCCTACGAGCAGTACTTC. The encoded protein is CASRPGQSSYEQYF.

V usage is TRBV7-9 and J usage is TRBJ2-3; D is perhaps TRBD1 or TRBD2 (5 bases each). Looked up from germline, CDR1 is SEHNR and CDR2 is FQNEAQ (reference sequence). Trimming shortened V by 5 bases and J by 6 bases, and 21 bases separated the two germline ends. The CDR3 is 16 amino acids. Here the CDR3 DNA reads TGTGCCAGCAGCCAGAAGCCCGGGGCCCCACGGGATACGCAGTATTTT. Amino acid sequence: CASSQKPGAPRDTQYF.

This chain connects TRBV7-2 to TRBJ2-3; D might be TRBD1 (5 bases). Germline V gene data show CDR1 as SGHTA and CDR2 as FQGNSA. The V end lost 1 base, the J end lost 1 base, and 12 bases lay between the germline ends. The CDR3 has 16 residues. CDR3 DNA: TGTGCCAGCAGCTTAGTCCCAGGGCTAGGCACAGATACGCAGTATTTT. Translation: CASSLVPGLGTDTQYF.

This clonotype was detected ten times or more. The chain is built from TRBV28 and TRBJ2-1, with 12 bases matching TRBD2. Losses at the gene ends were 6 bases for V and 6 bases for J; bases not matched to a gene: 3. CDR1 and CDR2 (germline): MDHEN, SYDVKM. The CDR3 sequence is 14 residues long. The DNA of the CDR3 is TGTGCCAGCAGCCCGACTAGCGGGGGCAATGAGCAGTTCTTC. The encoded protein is CASSPTSGGNEQFF.

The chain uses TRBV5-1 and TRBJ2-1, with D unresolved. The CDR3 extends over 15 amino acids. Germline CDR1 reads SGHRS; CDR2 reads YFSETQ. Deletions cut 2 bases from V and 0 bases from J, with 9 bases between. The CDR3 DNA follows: TGCGCCAGCAGCTTCGCCCAGAGCTCCTACAATGAGCAGTTCTTC. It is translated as CASSFAQSSYNEQFF.

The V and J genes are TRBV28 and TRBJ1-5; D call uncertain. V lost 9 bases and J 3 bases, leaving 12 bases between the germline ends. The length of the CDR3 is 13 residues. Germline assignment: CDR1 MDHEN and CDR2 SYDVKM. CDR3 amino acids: CARLEGNNQPQHF. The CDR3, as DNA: TGTGCCAGACTGGAGGGAAACAATCAGCCCCAGCATTTT.

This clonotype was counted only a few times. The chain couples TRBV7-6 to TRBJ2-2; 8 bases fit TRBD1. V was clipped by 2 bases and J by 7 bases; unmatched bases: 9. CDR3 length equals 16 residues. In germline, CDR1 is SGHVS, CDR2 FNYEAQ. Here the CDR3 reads CASSLSGGNYGGELFF. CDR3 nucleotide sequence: TGTGCCAGCAGCTTATCAGGGGGCAATTACGGCGGGGAGCTGTTTTTT.

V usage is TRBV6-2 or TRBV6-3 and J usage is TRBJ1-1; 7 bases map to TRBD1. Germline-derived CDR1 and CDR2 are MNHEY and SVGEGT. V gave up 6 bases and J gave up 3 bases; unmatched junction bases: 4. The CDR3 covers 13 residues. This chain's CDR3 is CASRQGLDTEAFF. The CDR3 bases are TGTGCCAGCAGACAGGGGTTAGACACTGAAGCTTTCTTT.

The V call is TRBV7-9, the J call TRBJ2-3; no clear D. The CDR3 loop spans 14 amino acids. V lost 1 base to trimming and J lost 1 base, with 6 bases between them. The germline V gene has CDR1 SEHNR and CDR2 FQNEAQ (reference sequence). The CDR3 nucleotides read TGTGCCAGCAGCTTAGAGTCTCGCACAGATACGCAGTATTTT. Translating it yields CASSLESRTDTQYF.

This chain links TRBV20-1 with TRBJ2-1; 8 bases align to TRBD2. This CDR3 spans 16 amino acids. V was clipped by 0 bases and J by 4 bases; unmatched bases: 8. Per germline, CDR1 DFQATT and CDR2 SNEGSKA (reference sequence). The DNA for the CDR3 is TGCAGTGCTAGAGATCGAACTAGCGGCCTATACAATGAGCAGTTCTTC. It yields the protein CSARDRTSGLYNEQFF.